A single sample is the source of the 11 T cell receptor beta chains below, sequenced in a study of blood T cell repertoires in COVID-19. Data came from immunoSEQ multiplex PCR; TCRdb stores just in-frame clones and leaves some out. The profile shows 190,000 or so clones, 75% to 90% of them singletons. Sequenced sample: peripheral blood. These receptors were collected from a man aged 35 to 55 with acute or convalescent COVID-19.

The chain links TRBV5-6 to TRBJ1-6; weak D call: TRBD1 (5 bases). CDR1 is SGHDT, CDR2 YYEEEE, per germline. This CDR3 spans 16 amino acids. V was cut by 4 bases and J by 2 bases, with 13 bases left in between. For the CDR3, the DNA is TGTGCCAGCAGCACCCGGGACTCCCCCTATAATTCACCCCTCCACTTT. Translated, it gives CASSTRDSPYNSPLHF.

The CDR3 nucleotides are TGTGCCAGCAGCTTAGCTCAGATCTCTGGAAACACCATATATTTT. It specifies CASSLAQISGNTIYF. The V and J genes are TRBV7-9 and TRBJ1-3, with unresolved D. Germline assignment: CDR1 SEHNR and CDR2 FQNEAQ (reference sequence). Trimming left V 0 bases short and J 0 bases short, with 6 bases between. The CDR3 sequence is 15 residues long.

The V call is TRBV7-9, the J call TRBJ1-2; maybe TRBD1 (5 bases). Germline V gene data show CDR1 as SEHNR and CDR2 as FQNEAQ (reference sequence). CDR3 length: 15 amino acids. Trimming removed 5 bases from V and 4 bases from J, with 17 bases in between. Here the CDR3 DNA reads TGTGCCAGCAGCGAGTTGGGGGGATCTCCCTATGGCTACACCTTC. It specifies CASSELGGSPYGYTF.

This clone has only a few counts. The J gene is TRBJ1-6, the V gene TRBV2; no reliable D call. Trimming shortened V by 7 bases and J by 9 bases, and 13 bases separated the two germline ends. There are 13 residues in the CDR3. Germline assignment: CDR1 SNHLY and CDR2 FYNNEI. CDR3 protein: CASNGEVGSPLHF. The CDR3 DNA reads TGTGCCAGCAACGGGGAAGTGGGTTCACCCCTCCACTTT.

This chain connects TRBV30 to TRBJ2-5, with 11 bases identical to TRBD2. CDR3 length: 15 amino acids. V was pared by 3 bases and J by 1 base, with 4 bases of the junction left unmatched. Germline V gene sequence: CDR1 GTSNPN, CDR2 SVGIG (reference sequence). The CDR3 coding sequence is TGTGCCTGGAGCCTAGCGGGGGGCCTCCAAGAGACCCAGTACTTC. The encoded protein is CAWSLAGGLQETQYF.

The chain employs TRBV7-2 and TRBJ2-7; TRBD1 might be the D (6 bases). V was trimmed by 4 bases and J by 6 bases, leaving 7 bases between them. Germline lookup yields CDR1 SGHTA and CDR2 FQGNSA. This CDR3 region has 11 residues. This CDR3 is CASSSGVEQYF. CDR3 sequence (DNA): TGTGCCAGCAGCTCAGGGGTCGAGCAGTACTTC.

The count of this clone is one. This chain links TRBV7-2 with TRBJ2-2, with 12 bases matching TRBD2. The germline V gene encodes CDR1 SGHTA and CDR2 FQGNSA. After removal of 0 bases from V and 0 bases from J, the junction contained 5 bases not matched to a gene. This CDR3 comprises 19 residues. The CDR3 region has the DNA TGTGCCAGCAGCTTAGCTTTACTAGCGGGGGGACCGAACACCGGGGAGCTGTTTTTT. Translating it yields CASSLALLAGGPNTGELFF. The full variable domain, rest sourced from reference TRBV7-2 and TRBJ2-2, is GAGVSQSPSNKVTEKGKDVELRCDPISGHTALYWYRQSLGQGLEFLIYFQGNSAPDKSGLPSDRFSAERTGGSVSTLTIQRTQQEDSAVYLCASSLALLAGGPNTGELFFGEGSRLTVL.

A single count supports this clone. The chain is built from TRBV19 and TRBJ2-3; 8 bases line up with TRBD2. The CDR3 has 13 amino acids. Trimming removed 3 bases from V and 6 bases from J; junction bases left unmatched: 2. Germline values: CDR1 LNHDA, CDR2 SQIVND (reference sequence). CDR3 nucleotide sequence: TGTGCCAGTAGTATCCGGGGGGGGGATACGCAGTATTTT. It codes for CASSIRGGDTQYF.

The chain combines TRBV5-4 with TRBJ2-1, with D possibly matching TRBD2 (6 bases). The CDR3 totals 16 residues. Germline V CDR1 and CDR2: SGHNT, YYREEE (reference sequence). The V gene lost 6 bases and the J gene lost 3 bases, with 19 bases spanning the gap. The CDR3 coding sequence is TGTGCCAGCACCCCTGTGGCGGGGAGCCTCTACAATGAGCAGTTCTTC. Protein sequence: CASTPVAGSLYNEQFF.

The chain links TRBV19 to TRBJ2-6; 9 nucleotides line up with TRBD1. From germline, CDR1 is LNHDA and CDR2 SQIVND (reference sequence). The V gene end was trimmed by 3 bases and the J gene end by 0 bases; junction bases not matched to a gene: 9. The CDR3 covers 19 residues. DNA of the CDR3: TGTGCCAGTAGTATTCGTCGGGACAGGGCACCCTCTGGGGCCAACGTCCTGACTTTC. This translates into CASSIRRDRAPSGANVLTF.

The chain joins TRBV28 to TRBJ2-5; 12 bases are a match to TRBD2. The CDR3 consists of 16 residues. V dropped 1 base and J dropped 4; count of bases not matched to a gene: 4. Per germline, CDR1 MDHEN and CDR2 SYDVKM. The CDR3 sequence is CASSLSSGGVRETQYF. The CDR3 coding sequence is TGTGCCAGCAGTTTATCTAGCGGGGGGGTTAGAGAGACCCAGTACTTC.